The TCR beta chain under discussion was sequenced for a study of technical replicates of blood from a handful of donors. Profiling relied on immunoSEQ multiplex PCR, and the TCRdb table lists in-frame clones only, not all of them. The repertoire includes tens of thousands of clones, over 90% of them detected once, and around 0.35% sits in the top ten. Trimming took off 2 bases at V and 3 bases at J, with 18 bases between the two ends. The V gene's germline CDR1 is SNHLY and CDR2 FYNNEI. The CDR3 totals 17 residues. The sequencing sample was made of T cells isolated from PBMCs. The receptor was isolated from a human donor in good health. The rearrangement uses TRBV2 and TRBJ2-3, with D tentatively TRBD2 (6 bases). The CDR3 region has the DNA TGTGCCAGCAGTGAACACGGGGCTAGCGCCTCTACAGATACGCAGTATTTT. It encodes CASSEHGASASTDTQYF.